The clone carrying this TCR beta chain came up many times. Amplified TCR beta CDR3 regions were obtained using RNA transcripts as template. Second-round multiplex PCR came after a first-round RT-PCR that employed HTBI primers. TCRdb re-analysed the multiplex PCR reads in MiXCR, keeping a single row per CDR3 protein. The data contain under 350,000 distinct CDR3 sequences, about a sixth of them seen just once; the ten biggest clones take up about 12%. The authors diagnosed from clinical symptoms, serum thyroxine, TRAb, thyroid ultrasound and orbital computed tomography. Germline V gene sequence: CDR1 LGHDT, CDR2 YNNKEL (reference sequence). The CDR3 is made up of 15 amino acids. V shed 0 bases, J shed 10 bases, and the junction held 10 bases outside the gene matches. The data belong to a study of Graves' ophthalmopathy and Graves' hyperthyroidism.

The sequenced sample was peripheral blood. The chain is built from TRBV3-1 and TRBJ1-2; 8 bases map to TRBD1. This receptor was obtained from an adult man with Graves' ophthalmopathy. CDR3 loop: CASSQEGTGTMAYTF. The CDR3 region has the DNA TGTGCCAGCAGCCAAGAAGGGACAGGAACTATGGCCTACACCTTC. Supplemented by reference TRBV3-1 and TRBJ1-2, the full variable domain reads DTAVSQTPKYLVTQMGNDKSIKCEQNLGHDTMYWYKQDSKKFLKIMFSYNNKELIINETVPNRFSPKSPDKAHLNLHINSLELGDSAVYFCASSQEGTGTMAYTFGSGTRLTVV.